This T cell receptor beta chain was recorded in a study of T cells after yellow fever vaccination (dated by TCRdb to between 2018 and 2021). Broadly, across the study: Libraries from fractions with low cell numbers were prepared with the SMART-Seq v4 Ultra Low Input RNA kit. Two healthy male donors, one aged 18 to 30 and one aged 30 to 40 years, were included in the cohort. To track T-cell clones before and after primary and booster YFV17D yellow fever vaccination, bulk TCR alpha and beta repertoires were sequenced longitudinally. Blood was drawn at multiple timepoints before and after primary and secondary immunization, with bulk PBMC replicates and cell subsets isolated.

The germline V gene specifies MDHEN as CDR1 and SYDVKM as CDR2. V loses 6 bases, J loses 1 base, and the germline ends lie 18 bases apart. Measured from the cysteine to the phenylalanine, the CDR3 is 16 residues long. Solely the CDR3 DNA is kept, with 48 bases framed from the first base. Taken with the paper, the label for treatment or condition translates to: live attenuated yellow fever vaccine strain. At each blood-draw timepoint, two biological replicates of bulk PBMCs were obtained. PBMCs were isolated from peripheral blood using a standard Ficoll-Paque protocol. RNA was extracted with TriZol from bulk PBMCs, CD4 and CD8 fractions, and dextramer-positive and dextramer-negative fractions. Synthesis of TCR cDNA relied on 5'RACE template switching, a step that introduced a universal primer site along with unique molecular identifiers. cDNA synthesis was primed from both the TCR alpha and TCR beta constant segments. Two PCR steps were used to amplify libraries, with sample barcodes and sequencing adapters being added in the second step. Sequencing of the libraries was done on either Illumina HiSeq 2500 (2x100 bp) or NovaSeq (2x150 bp). Per the original workflow: Demultiplexing of reads and collapsing into UMI consensus sequences were performed with MIGEC, and V(D)J alignment was carried out with MiXCR. Clonotypes responding to the vaccine were identified with edgeR on replicate PBMC samples, with the criteria of FDR below 0.01 and a log2 fold change above 5 up to day 15. Bulk clonotypes were assigned CD4 or CD8 identity according to which sequenced CD4 or CD8 repertoire held them at higher abundance. In-frame beta chains were kept once TCRdb had trimmed the public reads at Q25 with fastp and called clones with MiXCR. Each entry is one CDR3 protein sequence, shown with its most common DNA and genes. The V and J calls and clone size come from TCRdb's table, not from the authors' own analysis. This sample is represented by just under 600,000 distinct CDR3 sequences; approximately 13% of them were singletons. The ten largest make up about an eighth of the sample.

This clonotype has a handful of counts. Its target antigen remains unknown. No qualities accompany the bases; no much larger clone lies one base away. Beyond this particular receptor, the publication reports: Computational filtering was needed because FACS-sorted repertoires could contain abundant contaminating clonotypes from the bulk population. After the booster, most of the clones that had expanded following primary vaccination were detected again (roughly 97% of CD4 and around 88% of CD8), which suggests that memory was broadly maintained. A small fraction of clonotypes showed up in both the CD4 and CD8 compartments, probably as a result of convergent recombination. Because only a couple of donors were included in the study, the extent to which the findings can be generalized is limited. The secondary T-cell response was weaker than the primary response but faster, peaking on day 5 instead of day 15.

The specimen was PBMCs, collected on the day of the yellow fever booster vaccination. This sequence originates from a man younger than 45 who received the YFV17D yellow fever vaccine. The chain links TRBV28 with TRBJ2-5; the D call is possibly TRBD1 or TRBD2, each sharing 5 bases. The sequenced DNA is TGTGCCAGCAGGTCTTCAGGTGGGGGTTTCCAAGAGACCCAGTACTTC. This gives the protein CASRSSGGGFQETQYF.